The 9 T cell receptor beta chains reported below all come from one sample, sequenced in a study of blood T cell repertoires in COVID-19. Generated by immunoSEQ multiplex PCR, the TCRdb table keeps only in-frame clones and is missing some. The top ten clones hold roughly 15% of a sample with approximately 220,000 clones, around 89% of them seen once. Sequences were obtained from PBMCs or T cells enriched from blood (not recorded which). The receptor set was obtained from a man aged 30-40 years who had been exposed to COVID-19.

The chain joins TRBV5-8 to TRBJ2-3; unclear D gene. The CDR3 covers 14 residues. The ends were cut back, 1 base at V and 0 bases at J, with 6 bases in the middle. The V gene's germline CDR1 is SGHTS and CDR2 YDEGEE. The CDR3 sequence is CASSLRQSTDTQYF. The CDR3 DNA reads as TGTGCCAGCAGCTTGCGACAAAGCACAGATACGCAGTATTTT.

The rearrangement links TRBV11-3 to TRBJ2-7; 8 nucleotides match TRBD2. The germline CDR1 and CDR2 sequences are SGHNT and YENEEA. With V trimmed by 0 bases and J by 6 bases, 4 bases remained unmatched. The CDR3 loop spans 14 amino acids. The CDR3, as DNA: TGTGCCAGCAGCTTAGAGCCTACTAGCGGCGAGCAGTACTTC. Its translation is CASSLEPTSGEQYF. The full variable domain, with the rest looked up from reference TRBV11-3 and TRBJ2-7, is EAGVVQSPRYKIIEKKQPVAFWCNPISGHNTLYWYLQNLGQGPELLIRYENEEAVDDSQLPKDRFSAERLKGVDSTLKIQPAELGDSAVYLCASSLEPTSGEQYFGPGTRLTVT.

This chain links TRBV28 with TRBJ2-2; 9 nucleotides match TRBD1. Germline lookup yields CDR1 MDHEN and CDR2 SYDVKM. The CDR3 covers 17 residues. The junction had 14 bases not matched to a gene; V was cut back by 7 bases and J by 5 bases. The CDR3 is CASTIIRDRVFTGELFF. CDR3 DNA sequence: TGTGCCAGCACCATAATCCGGGACAGGGTGTTTACCGGGGAGCTGTTTTTT.

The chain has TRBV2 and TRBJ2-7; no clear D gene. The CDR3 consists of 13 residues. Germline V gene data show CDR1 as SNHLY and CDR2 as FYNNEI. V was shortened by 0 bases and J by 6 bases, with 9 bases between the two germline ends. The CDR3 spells CASSEAYTSEQYF. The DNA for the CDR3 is TGTGCCAGCAGTGAAGCGTACACCTCCGAGCAGTACTTC.

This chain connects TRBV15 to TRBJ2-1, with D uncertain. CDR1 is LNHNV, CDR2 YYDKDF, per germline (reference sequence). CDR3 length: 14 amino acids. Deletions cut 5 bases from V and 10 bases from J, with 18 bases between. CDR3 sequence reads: CATSVAEGTQEQFF. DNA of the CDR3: TGTGCCACCAGCGTCGCGGAAGGTACACAAGAGCAGTTCTTC.

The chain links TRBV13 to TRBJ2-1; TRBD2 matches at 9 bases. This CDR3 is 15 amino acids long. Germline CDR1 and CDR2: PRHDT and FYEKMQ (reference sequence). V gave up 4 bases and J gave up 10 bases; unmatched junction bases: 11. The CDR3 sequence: CASSSGLAGLLEQFF. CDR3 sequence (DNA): TGTGCCAGCAGCTCCGGGCTAGCGGGGTTACTCGAGCAGTTCTTC.

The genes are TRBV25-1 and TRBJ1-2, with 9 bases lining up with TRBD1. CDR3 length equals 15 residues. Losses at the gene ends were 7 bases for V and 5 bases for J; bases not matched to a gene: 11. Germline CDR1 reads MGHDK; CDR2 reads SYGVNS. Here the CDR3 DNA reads TGTGCCAGCACCTCATCAAGGACAGGGGTTTATGGCTACACCTTC. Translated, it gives CASTSSRTGVYGYTF.

As DNA, the CDR3 is TGTGCCAGCAGTTACTCGAACTCGGGTATTAGTGAAGCTTTCTTT. Translating gives CASSYSNSGISEAFF. This chain connects TRBV6-2 or TRBV6-3 to TRBJ1-1; D remains unclear. There are 15 residues in the CDR3. V was clipped by 0 bases and J by 7 bases, with 15 bases between them. Germline V gives CDR1 MNHEY, CDR2 SVGEGT.

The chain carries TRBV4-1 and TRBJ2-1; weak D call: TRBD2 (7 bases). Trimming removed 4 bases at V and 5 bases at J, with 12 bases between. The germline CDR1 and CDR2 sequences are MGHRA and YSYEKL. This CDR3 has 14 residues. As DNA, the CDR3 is TGCGCCAGCAGCCCGGGGGGCGGACACAATGAGCAGTTCTTC. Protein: CASSPGGGHNEQFF.